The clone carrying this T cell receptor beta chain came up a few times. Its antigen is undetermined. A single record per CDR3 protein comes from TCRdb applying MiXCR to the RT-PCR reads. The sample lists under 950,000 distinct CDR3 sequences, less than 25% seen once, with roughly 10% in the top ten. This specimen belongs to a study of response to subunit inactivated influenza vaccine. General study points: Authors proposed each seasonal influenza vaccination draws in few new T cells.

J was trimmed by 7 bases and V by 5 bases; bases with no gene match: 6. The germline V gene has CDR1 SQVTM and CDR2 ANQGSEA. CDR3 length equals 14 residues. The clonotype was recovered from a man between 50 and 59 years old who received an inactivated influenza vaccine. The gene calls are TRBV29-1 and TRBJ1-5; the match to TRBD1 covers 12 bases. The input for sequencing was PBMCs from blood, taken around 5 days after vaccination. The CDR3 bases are TGCAGCGTTTCCGGGACAGGGGGCAGGCAGCCCCAGCATTTT. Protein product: CSVSGTGGRQPQHF.